This TCR beta chain emerged from a study of cytomegalovirus exposure and HLA in healthy donors. PCR involved 60 Vbeta and 13 Jbeta primers. Libraries were prepared by immunoSEQ multiplex PCR; TCRdb keeps only in-frame clonotypes and omits some of them. The sample yields some 100,000 clones, about 80% seen once. Study results and limitations: Accurate prediction of HLA-A and HLA-B alleles (for most subjects) was reportedly achieved from TCR beta sequences.

With 1 base removed from V and 8 bases from J, the gap between germline ends came to 17 bases. Germline V CDR1 and CDR2: KGHSH, LQKENI. The CDR3 contains 16 residues. In its sample, this clone was seen a few times. Its specificity is not known. This TCR came from a human donor in good health. Sequencing input: PBMCs. This chain links TRBV18 with TRBJ1-4; tentatively, D is TRBD1 (6 bases). The chain's CDR3 is CASSPLFQGSREKLFF. The CDR3 DNA is TGTGCCAGCTCACCACTTTTTCAGGGGAGTAGAGAAAAACTGTTTTTT.